This T cell receptor (beta chain) was sequenced in a study of cytotoxic CD8 clonotypes in ibrutinib-treated CLL. Sequencing used immunoSEQ multiplex PCR; TCRdb keeps in-frame clones, though not all of them. The repertoire consists of about 22,000 clones, with about 75% occurring once and the leading ten covering approximately 7.8%. The V gene end was trimmed by 7 bases and the J gene end by 4 bases; junction bases not matched to a gene: 17. Per the germline V gene, CDR1 is SGHTA and CDR2 is FQGNSA. The CDR3 runs 17 residues. The source of about 1.9 micrograms of genomic DNA for TCR beta libraries was cryopreserved PBMCs. This clone has more than one count but fewer than ten.

This clonotype originated in a human donor with chronic lymphocytic leukemia. The material was PBMCs, obtained before ibrutinib treatment. The rearrangement joins TRBV7-2 to TRBJ2-7; TRBD1 agrees at 9 bases. The CDR3, as DNA: TGTGCCAGCACCGCCCCCTGGCCGGGACAGGGTTCGTACGAGCAGTACTTC. Its protein product is CASTAPWPGQGSYEQYF.